Below, 14 T cell receptor beta chains from the same sample are listed, as sequenced in a study of control samples from healthy donors and cancer patients. Produced via immunoSEQ multiplex PCR; TCRdb's table is partial and in-frame only. The table records 150,000 or so clones, about 86% of them present only once. Source material: blood. The receptors stem from a woman under 40 in good health.

CDR3 nucleotides: TGTGCCACCAGTGAGGCAACAGGGTGGAACACCGGGGAGCTGTTTTTT. Translation gives CATSEATGWNTGELFF. This chain uses TRBV24-1 with TRBJ2-2; D might be TRBD1 (6 bases). The CDR3 covers 16 residues. V lost 4 bases, J lost 1 base, and 12 bases lay in between. The germline V gene encodes CDR1 KGHDR and CDR2 SFDVKD.

This rearrangement joins TRBV5-1 to TRBJ1-2, with a possible D match to TRBD1 (5 bases). Per germline, CDR1 SGHRS and CDR2 YFSETQ. The CDR3 sequence is 14 residues long. Between the trimmed V and J ends, which lost 0 bases and 4 bases, there was a span of 10 bases. This CDR3 is CASSLAEGAYGYTF. CDR3 bases: TGCGCCAGCAGCTTGGCCGAAGGGGCCTATGGCTACACCTTC.

Worth noting for this clone: The same CDR3 arises from other DNA sequences in this sample as well. This chain uses TRBV5-4 with TRBJ2-3; no definite D call. Germline assignment: CDR1 SGHNT and CDR2 YYREEE (reference sequence). Trimming stripped 4 bases from V and 0 bases from J, with 6 bases between. The CDR3 has 13 residues. The CDR3 nucleotides are TGTGCCAGCAGCCTCTCTAGCACAGATACGCAGTATTTT. Protein: CASSLSSTDTQYF.

This chain links TRBV4-2 with TRBJ1-1; D call uncertain. Per the germline V gene, CDR1 is LGHNA and CDR2 is YNFKEQ. Trimming left V 0 bases short and J 0 bases short, with 8 bases between. The CDR3 consists of 15 residues. The CDR3: CASSQDEGVNTEAFF. The DNA of the CDR3 is TGTGCCAGCAGCCAAGACGAAGGCGTGAACACTGAAGCTTTCTTT.

The chain joins TRBV19 to TRBJ2-1, with TRBD2 as a possible D gene (6 bases). The V gene's germline CDR1 is LNHDA and CDR2 SQIVND (reference sequence). V was shortened by 4 bases and J by 5 bases, with 12 bases between the two germline ends. There are 14 residues in the CDR3. CDR3 in DNA: TGTGCCAGTAGTAAGTGGGGGGAGAACAATGAGCAGTTCTTC. Amino acids: CASSKWGENNEQFF.

The chain's CDR3 is CASSMTRQGALGYTF. The CDR3 coding sequence is TGTGCCAGTAGTATGACGCGACAGGGGGCTTTAGGCTACACCTTC. The rearrangement uses TRBV19 and TRBJ1-2, with 10 bases that match TRBD1. The germline gives CDR1 LNHDA, CDR2 SQIVND (reference sequence). CDR3 length: 15 amino acids. The ends lost 3 bases at V and 8 bases at J; junction bases unmatched: 9.

This chain connects TRBV12-5 to TRBJ1-1, with TRBD1 matching 9 bases. The CDR3 loop spans 16 amino acids. Germline V gene sequence: CDR1 LGHNT, CDR2 FRNRAP. With 6 bases clipped from V and 3 bases from J, the junction kept 11 bases outside the gene matches. The CDR3 nucleotides read TGTGCTAGTGGACAATCCGGGACAGGGTTACACACTGAAGCTTTCTTT. It yields the protein CASGQSGTGLHTEAFF.

The chain links TRBV10-3 to TRBJ2-3; no definite D call. Germline CDR1 and CDR2: ENHRY and SYGVKD. The CDR3 spans 17 residues. Trimming shortened V by 8 bases and J by 2 bases, and 23 bases separated the two germline ends. The CDR3 DNA reads TGTGCCATCCGTTCAGGAGACCTGATTAACTACACAGATACGCAGTATTTT. Translating it yields CAIRSGDLINYTDTQYF.

The rearrangement joins TRBV5-1 to TRBJ2-5; TRBD1 matches 8 bases. The V and J ends lost 4 bases and 5 bases, in that order; junction bases with no gene match: 4. CDR1 is SGHRS and CDR2 is YFSETQ in the germline V gene. This CDR3 has 13 amino acids. The CDR3 protein is CASSPWTGETQYF. The DNA of the CDR3 is TGCGCCAGCAGCCCCTGGACAGGGGAGACCCAGTACTTC.

This sequence joins TRBV6-5 and TRBJ2-3; 12 bases agree with TRBD2. The CDR3 length is 15 residues. The germline gives CDR1 MNHEY, CDR2 SVGAGI. Trimming took 7 bases from V and 1 from J; bases not matched to a gene: 3. The CDR3 region is CASTSGGAGTDTQYF. In DNA form, the CDR3 reads TGTGCCAGCACTAGCGGGGGGGCTGGCACAGATACGCAGTATTTT.

The CDR3 protein is CASTSSFAEAFF. CDR3 nucleotides: TGTGCCAGCACCTCTTCGTTCGCTGAAGCTTTCTTT. This chain links TRBV12-3 or TRBV12-4 with TRBJ1-1; D call uncertain. The CDR3 has 12 residues. V was shortened by 7 bases and J by 6 bases, with 12 bases between the two germline ends.

The chain combines TRBV19 with TRBJ2-5; D is uncertain. Trimming removed 5 bases from V and 5 bases from J, with 18 bases in between. CDR3 size: 15 residues. The germline V gene encodes CDR1 LNHDA and CDR2 SQIVND (reference sequence). The CDR3 loop reads CASSSLMGSWETQYF. In DNA form, the CDR3 reads TGTGCCAGTAGTTCTCTGATGGGGTCCTGGGAGACCCAGTACTTC.

The V gene is TRBV5-1, the J gene TRBJ2-7; 7 nucleotides line up with TRBD1. The ends lost 2 bases at V and 4 bases at J; junction bases unmatched: 12. The CDR3 runs 16 residues. The V gene's germline CDR1 is SGHRS and CDR2 YFSETQ. The CDR3 sequence is CASSFLRTGVRYEQYF. The CDR3 nucleotides are TGCGCCAGCAGCTTCCTGCGTACAGGGGTTCGGTACGAGCAGTACTTC.

This clone was recorded once. The chain employs TRBV7-9 and TRBJ2-3; a weak D match, TRBD1 (6 bases). The CDR3 spans 14 residues. Trimming pared 5 bases from V and 2 bases from J, leaving 11 bases between. The germline V gene encodes CDR1 SEHNR and CDR2 FQNEAQ (reference sequence). Written as DNA, the CDR3 is TGTGCCAGCAGCCAGGACAGCCTCACAGATACGCAGTATTTT. Protein sequence: CASSQDSLTDTQYF.